Below, 8 T cell receptor beta chains from the same sample are listed, as sequenced in a study of radiation and T cells in renal cell carcinoma. The assay was immunoSEQ multiplex PCR, and TCRdb's table has in-frame clones only and misses some. Of roughly 82,000 clones in the sample, 80% to 90% are singletons; the top ten hold more than 5.5%. Time point of the sample: blood 4 weeks post-SBRT, at nephrectomy. Treatment denoted: 15 Gy SBRT to primary tumor, nephrectomy 4 weeks later. The source material was blood, sampled from a patient whose treatment included radiotherapy and nephrectomy. The receptors were sampled from a woman in her 70s with renal cell carcinoma.

The CDR3 is CASSLGVRGREAEAFF. The CDR3 DNA is TGTGCCAGCAGCTTAGGGGTTAGGGGACGTGAGGCTGAAGCTTTCTTT. V and J are TRBV11-2 and TRBJ1-1; perhaps TRBD1 as D (5 bases). This CDR3 has 16 amino acids. Per the germline V gene, CDR1 is SGHAT and CDR2 is FQNNGV. V gave up 1 base and J gave up 6 bases, with 18 bases separating them.

This chain links TRBV5-1 with TRBJ2-2, with 9 bases lining up with TRBD2. Germline V gene data show CDR1 as SGHRS and CDR2 as YFSETQ. This CDR3 has 15 residues. J lost 7 bases, V lost 1 base, and 5 bases had no gene match. The CDR3 DNA is TGCGCCAGCAGCTTGACTAGCGGGCCGGTCGGGGAGCTGTTTTTT. Encoded protein: CASSLTSGPVGELFF.

V is TRBV5-6 and J is TRBJ2-5; D call uncertain. V gave up 4 bases and J gave up 3 bases, with 25 bases separating them. The germline CDR1 and CDR2 sequences are SGHDT and YYEEEE. The CDR3 is 18 residues long. CDR3 nucleotide sequence: TGTGCCAGCAGCCCACACCCTTTGCGGCCGGAAGGCGAAGAGACCCAGTACTTC. Its protein is CASSPHPLRPEGEETQYF.

The chain is built from TRBV7-9 and TRBJ1-5; D is possibly TRBD1 (5 bases). The V and J ends lost 0 bases and 6 bases respectively, with 9 bases between them. There are 14 residues in the CDR3. Germline loops: CDR1 SEHNR, CDR2 FQNEAQ (reference sequence). The CDR3 coding sequence is TGTGCCAGCAGCTTAGCGGGGGTAACTCAGCCCCAGCATTTT. This translates into CASSLAGVTQPQHF.

J is TRBJ2-5 and V is TRBV4-2; TRBD2 matches at 16 bases. J lost 0 bases, V lost 1 base, and 11 bases had no gene match. Germline-derived CDR1 and CDR2 are LGHNA and YNFKEQ. CDR3 size: 21 residues. CDR3 bases: TGTGCCAGCAGCCAAGGGTTCGCCGGGACTAGCGGGGGGGCGTACCAAGAGACCCAGTACTTC. It specifies CASSQGFAGTSGGAYQETQYF.

This clone showed up just a few times. This chain joins TRBV6-5 and TRBJ1-1; possible D gene TRBD1, 5 bases. The CDR3 is 13 amino acids. CDR1 MNHEY and CDR2 SVGAGI come from the germline V gene. V was cut by 4 bases and J by 5 bases, with 11 bases left in between. CDR3 region: CASSSDTGTEAFF. Written as DNA, the CDR3 is TGTGCCAGCAGTTCGGACACGGGTACTGAAGCTTTCTTT.

The CDR3 nucleotides are TGTGCCAGCAGTTTAGGGGGCACCTATGGCTACACCTTC. Amino acid sequence: CASSLGGTYGYTF. The chain uses TRBV28 and TRBJ1-2; TRBD1 is a possible D gene (6 bases). CDR3 length: 13 amino acids. Looked up from germline, CDR1 is MDHEN and CDR2 is SYDVKM. V lost 2 bases, J lost 4 bases, and 8 bases lay in between.

The genes are TRBV7-2 and TRBJ2-1; D is unresolved. CDR3 length: 14 amino acids. Germline CDR1 is SGHTA and CDR2 is FQGNSA. Trimming pared 5 bases from V and 4 bases from J, leaving 12 bases between. The CDR3 is CASSVSPRYNEQFF. DNA for the CDR3: TGTGCCAGCAGCGTGTCCCCAAGGTACAATGAGCAGTTCTTC.